This is a list of T cell receptor beta chains from one sample in a study of Ad26.COV2.S vaccination and SARS-CoV-2 variants. The data were produced by immunoSEQ multiplex PCR, yet TCRdb's version contains in-frame clones alone and is incomplete. The profile shows some 320,000 clones, around 81% of them singletons. Sample: peripheral blood, taken in a trial of Ad26.COV2.S vaccine versus placebo. The receptors were gathered from a person between 18 and 65 years old who received the Ad26.COV2.S COVID-19 vaccine or a placebo. CDR3s include the opening cysteine and the closing phenylalanine or tryptophan. Each record gives: clone size, V gene, D gene, J gene, CDR3 DNA, CDR3 protein. D genes are given only for firm matches. Clone size is shown for a subset of rows, as once, few, many or a class of expanded clone.

few	TRBV5-6	TRBD2	TRBJ2-2	TGTGCCAGCAGCTCTCGTTTGGCGGGGGGAATCACCGGGGAGCTGTTTTTT	CASSSRLAGGITGELFF
NA	TRBV6-5	NA	TRBJ1-3	TGTGCCACCAGAGGGATTTTCTCTGGAAACACCATATATTTT	CATRGIFSGNTIYF
NA	TRBV28	NA	TRBJ2-7	TGTGCCAGCAGTTTATATGGGGGTTCCTACGAGCAGTACTTC	CASSLYGGSYEQYF
NA	TRBV2	NA	TRBJ2-7	TGTGCCAGCAGTGACCTCGTACAGGCTAGCTCCTACGAGCAGTACTTC	CASSDLVQASSYEQYF
many	TRBV5-1	NA	TRBJ2-2	TGCGCCAGCAAACCAAGGGAAAACACCGGGGAGCTGTTTTTT	CASKPRENTGELFF
NA	TRBV2	TRBD2	TRBJ2-1	TGTGCCAGCAGTGAACTAGCGGGGGCAGTAGGGGACAATGAGCAGTTCTTC	CASSELAGAVGDNEQFF
NA	TRBV3-1/TRBV3-2	NA	TRBJ2-3	TGTGCCAGCAGCCAACCAGGGTTGGATACGCAGTATTTT	CASSQPGLDTQYF
NA	TRBV6-1	NA	TRBJ2-7	TGTGCCAGCAGTGACCAGCTGGGGTCTTACGAGCAGTACTTC	CASSDQLGSYEQYF
NA	TRBV4-1	NA	TRBJ1-1	TGCGCCAGCAGCCAAGTCCGGTACACTGAAGCTTTCTTT	CASSQVRYTEAFF
NA	TRBV5-4	NA	TRBJ1-4	TGTGCCAGCAGCTTGGTTGGGGGGGCTGGGGAAAAACTGTTTTTT	CASSLVGGAGEKLFF
NA	TRBV24-1	NA	TRBJ1-2	TGTGCCACCAGTGATACCAATCACAGGGAAAACCACACCTTC	CATSDTNHRENHTF
NA	TRBV27	NA	TRBJ2-7	TGTGCCAGCAGTTTAATGGGCGAGCAGTACTTC	CASSLMGEQYF
NA	TRBV7-3	NA	TRBJ2-3	TGTGCCAGCTCCCCAGTCCCGGGACTTTTAGATACGCAGTATTTT	CASSPVPGLLDTQYF
NA	TRBV12-5	NA	TRBJ2-3	TGTGCTAGTGGTAGGGACACAGATACGCAGTATTTT	CASGRDTDTQYF
NA	TRBV7-9	NA	TRBJ2-4	TGTGCCAGCAGCCAGACTTCTTTAGCCAAAAACATTCAGTACTTC	CASSQTSLAKNIQYF
NA	TRBV5-1	NA	TRBJ1-1	TGCGCCAGCAGCTTGGACAGGGCTAGCACTGAAGCTTTCTTT	CASSLDRASTEAFF
NA	TRBV10-1	NA	TRBJ2-5	TGCGCCAGCAGTGAGTCCGCCCTCCAAGAGACCCAGTACTTC	CASSESALQETQYF
NA	TRBV13	NA	TRBJ2-7	TGTGCCAGCAGCATAAACCACGAGCAGTACTTC	CASSINHEQYF
NA	TRBV5-1	TRBD1	TRBJ1-4	TGCGCCAGCAGCGGACAGGGGGCTAATGAAAAACTGTTTTTT	CASSGQGANEKLFF
NA	TRBV7-3	NA	TRBJ1-1	TGTGCCAGCAGCTTAACTCACGGACTAAGTACTGAAGCTTTCTTT	CASSLTHGLSTEAFF
NA	TRBV6-6	NA	TRBJ1-3	TGTGCCAGCACCCTGGGGGCTGTTGGAAACACCATATATTTT	CASTLGAVGNTIYF
NA	TRBV27	NA	TRBJ2-2	TGTGCCAGCAGCCAGTTTTGGGTCGATAACGGGGAGCTGTTTTTT	CASSQFWVDNGELFF
once	TRBV18	NA	TRBJ2-5	TGTGCCAGCTCACCATATGGTAGTCAAGAGACCCAGTACTTC	CASSPYGSQETQYF
few	TRBV18	TRBD1	TRBJ2-7	TGTGCCAGCTCACCGTCACAGGGGTACGAGCAGTACTTC	CASSPSQGYEQYF
NA	TRBV7-3	NA	TRBJ2-3	TGTGCCAGCAGCTTATTTTCAGATACGCAGTATTTT	CASSLFSDTQYF
NA	TRBV27	NA	TRBJ1-1	TGTGCCAGCAGTCGCGCCGGACCCAGGAACACTGAAGCTTTCTTT	CASSRAGPRNTEAFF
NA	TRBV11-3	TRBD1	TRBJ1-2	TGTGCCAGCAGCTTTATTAGAACCGACAGGGCGGACTATGGCTACACCTTC	CASSFIRTDRADYGYTF
NA	TRBV3-1/TRBV3-2	TRBD2	TRBJ2-1	TGTGCCAGCAGCCCAACTAGCGGGGTATACAATGAGCAGTTCTTC	CASSPTSGVYNEQFF
NA	TRBV7-2	NA	TRBJ2-3	TGTGCCAGCAGCTGGACGAACCTCCGCACAGATACGCAGTATTTT	CASSWTNLRTDTQYF
NA	TRBV5-1	NA	TRBJ2-7	TGCGCCAGCAGCAAGAAAGGGGGTCTTTCATTTTACGAGCAGTACTTC	CASSKKGGLSFYEQYF
once	TRBV6-5	TRBD1	TRBJ1-3	TGTGCCAGCCTGCGTGACAGGGCTGGAAACACCATATATTTT	CASLRDRAGNTIYF